The 7 T cell receptor beta chains given below trace back to one sample, sequenced in a study of blood T cells in healthy people across ages. Primers used in a second PCR of about 6 to 11 cycles were a sample-barcoded 5' primer and a J-beta primer mix. MiXCR was run by TCRdb on the 5' RACE reads, yielding one entry per CDR3 protein. The table records 1.6 million or so distinct CDR3 sequences, roughly 30% of them present only once. Sequencing was done on a sample of blood. These TCRs come from a woman younger than 45 in good health.

The rearrangement uses TRBV11-2 and TRBJ2-2, with D perhaps given as TRBD1 or TRBD2 (5 bases each). The germline gives CDR1 SGHAT, CDR2 FQNNGV. V lost 7 bases and J 6 bases, leaving 12 bases between the germline ends. The length of the CDR3 is 13 residues. The chain's CDR3 is CASIEGFSGELFF. As DNA, the CDR3 is TGTGCCAGCATCGAGGGGTTTTCCGGGGAGCTGTTTTTT.

With regard to this clonotype: This sequence may be a read error, since a much larger clone differs from it by one base. V and J are TRBV28 and TRBJ2-7, with 10 bases aligning to TRBD2. In germline, CDR1 is MDHEN, CDR2 SYDVKM. CDR3 length: 18 residues. The chain's CDR3 is CAGSWPRRASGSLYEQYF. The CDR3 DNA sequence: TGTGCCGGCAGTTGGCCCCGTAGGGCTAGCGGGAGTCTTTACGAGCAGTACTTC.

This clonotype was observed many times. The chain links TRBV5-1 to TRBJ2-1; TRBD2 matches 8 bases. The germline CDR1 and CDR2 sequences are SGHRS and YFSETQ. CDR3 size: 16 residues. The J segment lost 8 bases and the V segment lost 2 bases, leaving 12 bases of the junction unmatched. In nucleotides, the CDR3 is TGCGCCAGCAGCTTTACTAGCGGAGGGAAAATGGATGAGCAGTTCTTC. Residues: CASSFTSGGKMDEQFF.

Comment on this clonotype: An end of the junction differs from the germline gene, which may be a read error. CDR3 in amino acids: CASSPQLAGVFYNEHFF. In DNA form, the CDR3 reads TGCGCCAGCAGCCCACAACTAGCGGGGGTTTTCTACAATGAGCACTTCTTC. V usage is TRBV4-1 and J usage is TRBJ2-1, with TRBD2 identical over 11 bases. The CDR3 contains 17 residues. Germline V lookup: CDR1 MGHRA, CDR2 YSYEKL.

Only a few counts were recorded for this clonotype. CDR3 region: CSASNQGELDGYTF. The CDR3 DNA sequence: TGCAGTGCTAGCAACCAAGGGGAACTGGATGGCTACACCTTC. The chain joins TRBV20-1 to TRBJ1-2; D is possibly TRBD1 (5 bases). Germline loops: CDR1 DFQATT, CDR2 SNEGSKA (reference sequence). Trimming pared 3 bases from V and 6 bases from J, leaving 17 bases between. The CDR3 has 14 amino acids.

This chain uses TRBV2 with TRBJ1-2; maybe TRBD1 (6 bases). CDR1 and CDR2 (germline): SNHLY, FYNNEI. CDR3 length: 12 residues. The V gene lost 7 bases and the J gene lost 1 base, with 7 bases spanning the gap. In DNA, the CDR3 is TGTGCCAGCAACAGGGATAACTATGGCTACACCTTC. Translating it yields CASNRDNYGYTF.

This clonotype was counted between two and nine times. This sequence joins TRBV20-1 and TRBJ1-1; D might be TRBD1 (6 bases). CDR3 length equals 14 residues. The germline V gene encodes CDR1 DFQATT and CDR2 SNEGSKA (reference sequence). Trimming removed 4 bases from V and 0 bases from J, with 12 bases in between. The CDR3 protein is CSAITGYLNTEAFF. The CDR3 DNA reads TGCAGTGCTATTACAGGGTATTTGAACACTGAAGCTTTCTTT.